Listed here are 8 T cell receptor beta chains from one sample, sequenced in a study of blood T cell repertoires in COVID-19 (TCRdb year 2020). Library generation was performed with the immunoSEQ multiplex PCR assay. In its TCRdb copy, this immuneACCESS table keeps in-frame sequences only and misses some clones. Where compared with another copy, unresolved V genes explain less than half of these, and the others have no known cause. The sample records fewer than 450,000 clones, about 88% of which are singletons. Jointly, the top ten make up about 7% of the sample. The sequenced sample was peripheral blood. The receptors were gathered from a woman between 70 and 85 years old with COVID-19, enrolled during active disease.

V usage is TRBV19 and J usage is TRBJ2-3; unclear D gene. The V gene's germline CDR1 is LNHDA and CDR2 SQIVND (reference sequence). CDR3 size: 12 residues. V lost 0 bases, J lost 7 bases, and 5 bases lay in between. For the CDR3, the DNA is TGTGCCAGTAGTATAGACGGGTATACGCAGTATTTT. As protein: CASSIDGYTQYF.

This chain links TRBV19 with TRBJ2-7, with 7 bases aligning to TRBD2. CDR1 LNHDA and CDR2 SQIVND come from the germline V gene (reference sequence). The CDR3 is 15 amino acids. With 8 bases clipped from V and 2 bases from J, the junction kept 12 bases outside the gene matches. This CDR3 is CASGTTRAGAYEQYF. CDR3 bases: TGTGCCAGTGGGACCACCCGTGCGGGGGCCTACGAGCAGTACTTC.

This sequence joins TRBV19 and TRBJ2-7, with TRBD1 matching 8 bases. This CDR3 spans 15 amino acids. V lost 1 base and J lost 3; bases outside the gene matches: 5. CDR1 LNHDA and CDR2 SQIVND come from the germline V gene (reference sequence). This CDR3 is CASSIGTGGGYEQYF. In DNA form, the CDR3 reads TGTGCCAGTAGTATAGGAACAGGGGGAGGCTACGAGCAGTACTTC. The entire variable domain, with the rest obtained from reference TRBV19 and TRBJ2-7, is as follows: DGGITQSPKYLFRKEGQNVTLSCEQNLNHDAMYWYRQDPGQGLRLIYYSQIVNDFQKGDIAEGYSVSREKKESFPLTVTSAQKNPTAFYLCASSIGTGGGYEQYFGPGTRLTVT.

The chain is built from TRBV6-6 and TRBJ2-7, with 7 bases aligning to TRBD1. V dropped 4 bases and J dropped 2; count of bases not matched to a gene: 8. The CDR3 contains 15 residues. Germline V gives CDR1 MNHNY, CDR2 SVGAGI (reference sequence). The CDR3 protein is CASSSPGQLTYEQYF. The DNA for the CDR3 is TGTGCCAGCAGTTCGCCGGGACAGCTTACCTACGAGCAGTACTTC.

This clone has just one count. The chain has TRBV19 and TRBJ2-7; tentatively, D is TRBD2 (5 bases). CDR1 and CDR2 from the germline V gene are LNHDA and SQIVND (reference sequence). V was trimmed by 3 bases and J by 0 bases, leaving 12 bases between them. The length of the CDR3 is 15 residues. CDR3 region: CASSMAGISSYEQYF. Written as DNA, the CDR3 is TGTGCCAGTAGTATGGCCGGGATCAGCTCCTACGAGCAGTACTTC.

The chain recombines TRBV2 with TRBJ2-7; TRBD2 aligns across 10 bases. J gave up 6 bases and V 8 bases, and 22 bases lay outside the gene matches. Germline V lookup: CDR1 SNHLY, CDR2 FYNNEI. The CDR3 covers 18 residues. For the CDR3, the DNA is TGTGCCAGCGTCCCCGGTAGCGGGGGGTTCCCGTCTTCGCTCGAGCAGTACTTC. Translating it yields CASVPGSGGFPSSLEQYF.

The chain carries TRBV6-5 and TRBJ2-7, with 7 bases aligning to TRBD2. Germline trimming cut 6 bases from V and 9 bases from J; bases unmatched to any gene: 8. Germline-derived CDR1 and CDR2 are MNHEY and SVGAGI. The CDR3 is made up of 12 amino acids. CDR3 amino acids: CASSSGTKGQYF. The CDR3 DNA reads as TGTGCCAGCAGCTCCGGGACTAAGGGGCAGTACTTC.

V is TRBV28 and J is TRBJ2-7, with TRBD1 matching 9 bases. This CDR3 spans 14 amino acids. Trimming took 5 bases from V and 4 from J; bases not matched to a gene: 6. The germline CDR1 and CDR2 sequences are MDHEN and SYDVKM. The CDR3 coding sequence is TGTGCCAGCAGTCCCCGGACAGGGGCTTACGAGCAGTACTTC. It translates to CASSPRTGAYEQYF.